What follows are 21 T cell receptor beta chains derived from one specimen sequenced in a study of cytomegalovirus exposure and HLA in healthy donors. Generated by immunoSEQ multiplex PCR, the TCRdb table keeps only in-frame clones and is missing some. In the table there are roughly 260,000 clones, approximately 90% of which are singletons. Sequencing was carried out using PBMCs. The receptors come from a man aged 18 to 29 in good health and CMV-seronegative.

The rearrangement joins TRBV10-2 to TRBJ1-5; 11 bases align to TRBD1. Trimming took 6 bases from V and 2 from J; bases not matched to a gene: 0. This CDR3 comprises 14 residues. The germline V gene encodes CDR1 WSHSY and CDR2 SAAADI. The CDR3: CASRDRGRNQPQHF. The DNA for the CDR3 is TGCGCCAGCAGGGACAGGGGGCGCAATCAGCCCCAGCATTTT.

The rearrangement uses TRBV7-2 and TRBJ1-2; a possible D gene is TRBD1 (5 bases). Between the trimmed V and J ends, which lost 4 bases and 7 bases, there was a span of 10 bases. The CDR3 spans 12 residues. CDR1 is SGHTA and CDR2 is FQGNSA in the germline V gene. The CDR3 loop is CASSYDSPGYTF. The CDR3 DNA is TGTGCCAGCAGCTACGACAGTCCTGGCTACACCTTC. The whole variable domain, remainder taken from reference TRBV7-2 and TRBJ1-2, is GAGVSQSPSNKVTEKGKDVELRCDPISGHTALYWYRQSLGQGLEFLIYFQGNSAPDKSGLPSDRFSAERTGGSVSTLTIQRTQQEDSAVYLCASSYDSPGYTFGSGTRLTVV.

The chain employs TRBV11-3 and TRBJ2-1, with D hard to call. The CDR3 spans 14 residues. V dropped 3 bases and J dropped 8 bases, with 14 bases sitting between them. Per germline, CDR1 SGHNT and CDR2 YENEEA. The CDR3 coding sequence is TGTGCCAGCAGCTTTAATACTCCTAATGATGAGCAGTTCTTC. Encoded protein: CASSFNTPNDEQFF. Full variable domain (remainder filled in from reference TRBV11-3 and TRBJ2-1): EAGVVQSPRYKIIEKKQPVAFWCNPISGHNTLYWYLQNLGQGPELLIRYENEEAVDDSQLPKDRFSAERLKGVDSTLKIQPAELGDSAVYLCASSFNTPNDEQFFGPGTRLTVL.

The CDR3 bases are TGTGCCAGCAGCTTAGCACTAGCGGGATACAATGAGCAGTTCTTC. Protein product: CASSLALAGYNEQFF. The chain carries TRBV7-2 and TRBJ2-1; TRBD2 agrees at 10 bases. The CDR3 has 15 amino acids. Per the germline V gene, CDR1 is SGHTA and CDR2 is FQGNSA. Trimming took 0 bases from V and 4 from J; bases not matched to a gene: 0.

The chain links TRBV6-6 to TRBJ2-7; D perhaps matches TRBD2 (6 bases). This CDR3 region has 13 residues. Per germline, CDR1 MNHNY and CDR2 SVGAGI (reference sequence). Trimming shortened V by 0 bases and J by 6 bases, and 9 bases separated the two germline ends. The CDR3 reads CASSYSGGGEQYF. CDR3 sequence (DNA): TGTGCCAGCAGTTACTCCGGGGGTGGCGAGCAGTACTTC.

This clone appeared once. The chain combines TRBV28 with TRBJ2-1; D may be TRBD2 (5 bases). Germline values: CDR1 MDHEN, CDR2 SYDVKM. The CDR3 totals 14 residues. Trimming removed 6 bases at V and 2 bases at J, with 11 bases between. In DNA form, the CDR3 reads TGTGCCAGCAGATCACGAGGGACCTACAATGAGCAGTTCTTC. It specifies CASRSRGTYNEQFF.

Only a few counts were recorded for this clone. The V call is TRBV5-1, the J call TRBJ1-1, with 11 bases aligning to TRBD1. This CDR3 has 15 amino acids. V lost 6 bases, J lost 3 bases, and 7 bases stayed unmatched. From germline, CDR1 is SGHRS and CDR2 YFSETQ. DNA for the CDR3: TGCGCCAGCAACCCAGGACAGGGGGCGTACACTGAAGCTTTCTTT. Protein: CASNPGQGAYTEAFF.

The V call is TRBV4-2, the J call TRBJ1-1, with TRBD1 matching 8 bases. CDR1 and CDR2 (germline): LGHNA, YNFKEQ. This CDR3 has 16 amino acids. V lost 1 base to trimming and J lost 1 base; unmatched junction nucleotides: 5. In DNA, the CDR3 is TGTGCCAGCAGCCAAGTTCGGACAGGGAAGAACACTGAAGCTTTCTTT. This sequence encodes CASSQVRTGKNTEAFF.

The chain carries TRBV18 and TRBJ1-2, with D perhaps TRBD1 (6 bases). This CDR3 has 13 residues. V lost 6 bases and J 6 bases, leaving 14 bases between the germline ends. Germline CDR1 is KGHSH and CDR2 is LQKENI. The DNA for the CDR3 is TGTGCCAGCTCGTCACAGGGTGTCGATGGCTACACCTTC. Protein sequence: CASSSQGVDGYTF. Full variable domain (outside the CDR3, taken from reference TRBV18 and TRBJ1-2): NAGVMQNPRHLVRRRGQEARLRCSPMKGHSHVYWYRQLPEEGLKFMVYLQKENIIDESGMPKERFSAEFPKEGPSILRIQQVVRGDSAAYFCASSSQGVDGYTFGSGTRLTVV.

Only one count was recorded for this clone. The chain employs TRBV4-3 and TRBJ2-3, with a weak D call TRBD2 (5 bases). V lost 2 bases and J 6 bases, leaving 12 bases between the germline ends. The CDR3 contains 14 residues. Germline V gene sequence: CDR1 LGHNA, CDR2 YSLEER. The CDR3 bases are TGCGCCAGCAGCCAACAGACGTCGGGGGATACGCAGTATTTT. This translates into CASSQQTSGDTQYF.

The chain carries TRBV7-3 and TRBJ2-7; 8 nucleotides match TRBD2. V lost 0 bases, J lost 3 bases, and 16 bases stayed unmatched. This CDR3 region has 19 residues. Germline assignment: CDR1 SGHTA and CDR2 FQGTGA. The DNA of the CDR3 is TGTGCCAGCAGCTTAACAGCTGAGACTAGCGTCTTAGGCAGCTACGAGCAGTACTTC. Protein: CASSLTAETSVLGSYEQYF.

This clone was recorded once. The CDR3 loop reads CASSQGPVGSYNEQFF. The CDR3 DNA sequence: TGCGCCAGCAGCCAAGGTCCCGTCGGCTCCTACAATGAGCAGTTCTTC. This chain links TRBV4-1 with TRBJ2-1; D is uncertain. This CDR3 contains 16 residues. The V end lost 1 base, the J end lost 0 bases, and 10 bases lay between the germline ends. CDR1 and CDR2 (germline): MGHRA, YSYEKL.

This sequence joins TRBV10-3 and TRBJ1-4; D remains unclear. Germline values: CDR1 ENHRY, CDR2 SYGVKD. V lost 3 bases and J 7 bases, leaving 12 bases between the germline ends. The CDR3 extends over 14 amino acids. CDR3 region: CAISDPPSREKLFF. For the CDR3, the DNA is TGTGCCATCAGTGATCCGCCTTCGCGTGAAAAACTGTTTTTT.

The chain has TRBV7-8 and TRBJ2-1; 10 bases agree with TRBD2. This CDR3 is built from 17 residues. Looked up from germline, CDR1 is SGHVS and CDR2 is FQNEAQ. Trimming removed 4 bases from V and 0 bases from J; junction bases left unmatched: 6. The DNA of the CDR3 is TGTGCCAGCAGCTCACTAGCGGGGAGGAGCTCCTACAATGAGCAGTTCTTC. Protein: CASSSLAGRSSYNEQFF.

V is TRBV6-1 and J is TRBJ2-7; TRBD2 is a possible D gene (6 bases). The CDR3 contains 13 residues. CDR1 MNHNS and CDR2 SASEGT come from the germline V gene. V was shortened by 2 bases and J by 6 bases, with 11 bases between the two germline ends. The CDR3 bases are TGTGCCAGCAGTGAAACCCAGACTAGCGAGCAGTACTTC. Its translation is CASSETQTSEQYF.

The V gene is TRBV5-6, the J gene TRBJ2-7, with 10 bases identical to TRBD1. This CDR3 is 13 amino acids long. Looked up from germline, CDR1 is SGHDT and CDR2 is YYEEEE. V lost 4 bases, J lost 6 bases, and 4 bases stayed unmatched. CDR3 residues: CASSVGTGAEQYF. The DNA for the CDR3 is TGTGCCAGCAGCGTCGGGACAGGGGCCGAGCAGTACTTC.

V gene TRBV7-9 combines with J gene TRBJ1-2, with D maybe TRBD1 (6 bases). CDR1 is SEHNR, CDR2 FQNEAQ, per germline (reference sequence). V shed 4 bases and J shed 8 bases, with 14 bases lying between them. The CDR3 runs to 13 residues. The DNA of the CDR3 is TGTGCCAGCAGCTCCTTACAGGGCAGCGGCTACACCTTC. Amino acids: CASSSLQGSGYTF.

The V and J genes are TRBV18 and TRBJ2-7; 10 nucleotides align to TRBD1. Germline CDR1 is KGHSH and CDR2 is LQKENI. The CDR3 runs to 15 residues. V shed 4 bases, J shed 4 bases, and the junction held 7 bases outside the gene matches. The chain's CDR3 is CASSQSPGQGYEQYF. Here the CDR3 DNA reads TGTGCCAGCTCACAATCTCCGGGACAGGGGTACGAGCAGTACTTC.

The V call is TRBV27, the J call TRBJ2-7, with D possibly being TRBD1 (5 bases). V lost 3 bases and J 2 bases, leaving 11 bases between the germline ends. Germline V gene lookup returns CDR1 MNHEY and CDR2 SMNVEV (reference sequence). CDR3 size: 14 residues. This CDR3 reads CASSFVDNPYEQYF. DNA for the CDR3: TGTGCCAGCAGTTTCGTGGACAACCCCTACGAGCAGTACTTC.

This clone was detected once. V gene TRBV10-2 combines with J gene TRBJ2-1, with D maybe TRBD2 (6 bases). Germline V gene lookup returns CDR1 WSHSY and CDR2 SAAADI. There are 12 residues in the CDR3. Trimming took 11 bases from V and 4 from J, leaving 12 bases between them. The CDR3, as DNA: TGCGCCTCGCGGACTATTTACAATGAGCAGTTCTTC. Encoded protein: CASRTIYNEQFF.

The chain joins TRBV7-9 to TRBJ1-2; D gene ambiguous. From germline, CDR1 is SEHNR and CDR2 FQNEAQ (reference sequence). The CDR3 is 11 residues long. V was shortened by 3 bases and J by 8 bases, with 7 bases between the two germline ends. The DNA for the CDR3 is TGTGCCAGCAGCTTGAGTTCCGGCTACACCTTC. It yields the protein CASSLSSGYTF.